This T cell receptor beta chain came from a study of graft-versus-host responses after intestinal transplantation. At the level of the study: The study gave all recipients anti-thymocyte globulin induction, then tacrolimus and steroids for 2 to 3 years. Study-level results: Investigators detected GvH clones in recipient marrow, with some emerging earlier in ileum or blood. Early post-transplant HvG declines tracked with peak circulating GvH clone levels.

Trimming removed 2 bases at V and 6 bases at J, with 21 bases between. Germline values: CDR1 GTSNPN, CDR2 SVGIG (reference sequence). This CDR3 has 16 amino acids. Data came from immunoSEQ multiplex PCR; TCRdb stores just in-frame clones and leaves some out. Among about 19,000 clones, around 39% were seen once, and the ten largest hold approximately 0.97%. Upon completion of the reaction, proliferating CFSE-low responders, both CD3+CD4+ and CD3+CD8+, were sorted. This clone was seen more than once but under ten times. This TCR was sampled from a human patient who received an intestinal transplant. The chain has TRBV30 and TRBJ2-3; the D gene is possibly TRBD2 (7 bases). Source: alloreactive CD4+ T cells from a mixed lymphocyte reaction culture, taken before intestinal transplant. Documented subset: CFSE-low proliferating T cells sorted from roughly 6-day pre-transplant mixed lymphocyte reaction (GvH or HvG direction). The CDR3: CAWSSGGLPRGDTQYF. CDR3 bases: TGTGCCTGGAGTTCCGGGGGGCTACCCCGGGGGGATACGCAGTATTTT.